These 21 T cell receptor beta chains originate from one sample sequenced in a study of cytomegalovirus exposure and HLA in healthy donors. The primer mix had 60 Vbeta and 13 Jbeta primers. Sequenced by immunoSEQ multiplex PCR; TCRdb stores in-frame clones only, minus some. The table includes about 100,000 clones, 65% to 80% detected once. The sample comprised PBMCs. The receptors originated from a man in his forties in good health and CMV-seropositive.

The chain employs TRBV5-5 and TRBJ2-3; 10 bases are a match to TRBD1. Germline V lookup: CDR1 SGHKS, CDR2 YYEKEE (reference sequence). CDR3 length: 16 amino acids. The V and J ends lost 5 bases and 1 base, in that order; junction bases with no gene match: 7. CDR3 nucleotide sequence: TGTGCCAGCAGTTCGGGACAGGGGACGGGCACAGATACGCAGTATTTT. This encodes CASSSGQGTGTDTQYF.

The chain employs TRBV15 and TRBJ1-4; D may be TRBD1 (6 bases). This CDR3 contains 16 residues. CDR1 is LNHNV, CDR2 YYDKDF, per germline (reference sequence). Trimming pared 0 bases from V and 5 bases from J, leaving 13 bases between. This CDR3 reads CATSRDAGASNEKLFF. The CDR3 DNA reads TGTGCCACCAGCAGAGATGCGGGGGCGTCAAATGAAAAACTGTTTTTT.

The rearrangement links TRBV7-2 to TRBJ1-4; D unresolved. The CDR3 runs to 14 residues. The germline V and J ends were trimmed by 1 base and 7 bases, with 10 bases remaining between them. From germline, CDR1 is SGHTA and CDR2 FQGNSA. The CDR3 DNA sequence: TGTGCCAGCAGCTTAGGCCCGAGTATTGAAAAACTGTTTTTT. Protein product: CASSLGPSIEKLFF. Full variable domain (remainder filled in from reference TRBV7-2 and TRBJ1-4): GAGVSQSPSNKVTEKGKDVELRCDPISGHTALYWYRQSLGQGLEFLIYFQGNSAPDKSGLPSDRFSAERTGGSVSTLTIQRTQQEDSAVYLCASSLGPSIEKLFFGSGTQLSVL.

This clone was seen a few times. V and J are TRBV7-9 and TRBJ1-2; D not resolved. Trimming stripped 8 bases from V and 3 bases from J, with 13 bases between. Germline-derived CDR1 and CDR2 are SEHNR and FQNEAQ (reference sequence). CDR3 size: 13 residues. CDR3 region: CASGMGADYGYTF. CDR3 sequence (DNA): TGTGCCAGCGGTATGGGCGCAGACTATGGCTACACCTTC.

The rearrangement joins TRBV28 to TRBJ2-7; 8 bases fit TRBD1. The V and J ends lost 3 bases and 2 bases, in that order; junction bases with no gene match: 9. CDR1 is MDHEN, CDR2 SYDVKM, per germline. The CDR3 runs 16 residues. The CDR3 is CASSFRRTGTPYEQYF. The CDR3 coding sequence is TGTGCCAGCAGTTTCCGGAGGACAGGGACTCCCTACGAGCAGTACTTC. The whole variable domain, remainder taken from reference TRBV28 and TRBJ2-7, is DVKVTQSSRYLVKRTGEKVFLECVQDMDHENMFWYRQDPGLGLRLIYFSYDVKMKEKGDIPEGYSVSREKKERFSLILESASTNQTSMYLCASSFRRTGTPYEQYFGPGTRLTVT.

The chain uses TRBV7-2 and TRBJ2-3; 14 nucleotides align to TRBD2. The CDR3 covers 18 residues. Germline loops: CDR1 SGHTA, CDR2 FQGNSA. Trimming cost V 5 bases and J 9 bases; bases outside gene matches: 16. This CDR3 is CASSVGLAGEFGRRTQYF. CDR3 DNA sequence: TGTGCCAGCAGCGTGGGACTAGCGGGAGAGTTTGGTAGGAGGACGCAGTATTTT.

V gene TRBV4-1 combines with J gene TRBJ1-1; 10 positions agree with TRBD1. This CDR3 region has 15 residues. V lost 1 base, J lost 1 base, and 0 bases stayed unmatched. Germline-derived CDR1 and CDR2 are MGHRA and YSYEKL. Here the CDR3 reads CASSQGDRGNTEAFF. CDR3 bases: TGCGCCAGCAGCCAAGGGGACAGGGGGAACACTGAAGCTTTCTTT.

This chain links TRBV5-8 with TRBJ2-7; D call uncertain. The V gene lost 4 bases and the J gene lost 3 bases, with 5 bases spanning the gap. The CDR3 contains 11 residues. Germline assignment: CDR1 SGHTS and CDR2 YDEGEE. The CDR3 DNA is TGTGCCAGCAGCCCCCACTACGAGCAGTACTTC. Protein sequence: CASSPHYEQYF.

The chain links TRBV6-6 to TRBJ2-1; a possible D gene is TRBD2 (5 bases). Trimming removed 2 bases at V and 9 bases at J, with 17 bases between. The CDR3 contains 15 residues. Per the germline V gene, CDR1 is MNHNY and CDR2 is SVGAGI (reference sequence). The CDR3 loop reads CASSYEWSSEGEQFF. CDR3 coding DNA: TGTGCCAGCAGTTACGAATGGAGTAGCGAGGGTGAGCAGTTCTTC.

This chain connects TRBV6-6 to TRBJ1-4, with a tentative D call TRBD1 (6 bases). The V end was cut by 2 bases, the J end by 7 bases, with 14 bases between. Germline loops: CDR1 MNHNY, CDR2 SVGAGI (reference sequence). The CDR3 contains 15 residues. The CDR3 region is CASSYPQGSTEKLFF. DNA of the CDR3: TGTGCCAGCAGTTACCCCCAGGGGAGTACTGAAAAACTGTTTTTT.

This rearrangement joins TRBV9 to TRBJ2-1; TRBD2 matches 8 bases. Per germline, CDR1 SGDLS and CDR2 YYNGEE. The junction had 8 bases not matched to a gene; V was cut back by 2 bases and J by 7 bases. The CDR3 runs to 15 residues. The CDR3 spells CASSVQAGARNEQFF. In DNA form, the CDR3 reads TGTGCCAGCAGCGTCCAAGCGGGGGCCCGAAATGAGCAGTTCTTC.

The V call is TRBV11-2, the J call TRBJ1-1; D call uncertain. The CDR3 extends over 13 amino acids. V was cut by 3 bases and J by 1 base, with 6 bases left in between. Germline CDR1 SGHAT, CDR2 FQNNGV. The CDR3 DNA is TGTGCCAGCAGCTTTACATGGAACACTGAAGCTTTCTTT. This codes for CASSFTWNTEAFF.

The chain couples TRBV7-9 to TRBJ1-1, with D possibly matching TRBD1 (5 bases). V was clipped by 6 bases and J by 4 bases, with 15 bases between them. Germline V CDR1 and CDR2: SEHNR, FQNEAQ (reference sequence). The CDR3 spans 14 residues. This CDR3 reads CASSLTTVTTEAFF. CDR3 coding DNA: TGTGCCAGCAGTTTAACGACAGTAACCACTGAAGCTTTCTTT.

CDR3 in DNA: TGTGCCAGCTCACCCCCCATGGCTGGAGGGACTAGCGGGGGATGGGTGCAGTTCTTC. Translation gives CASSPPMAGGTSGGWVQFF. The V call is TRBV18, the J call TRBJ2-1; 14 bases line up with TRBD2. The J segment lost 12 bases and the V segment lost 3 bases, leaving 19 bases of the junction unmatched. The length of the CDR3 is 19 residues. CDR1 KGHSH and CDR2 LQKENI come from the germline V gene. The full variable domain, its missing parts supplied by reference TRBV18 and TRBJ2-1, is NAGVMQNPRHLVRRRGQEARLRCSPMKGHSHVYWYRQLPEEGLKFMVYLQKENIIDESGMPKERFSAEFPKEGPSILRIQQVVRGDSAAYFCASSPPMAGGTSGGWVQFFGPGTRLTVL.

V gene TRBV15 combines with J gene TRBJ2-2; 9 nucleotides line up with TRBD1. The CDR3 loop spans 14 amino acids. CDR1 and CDR2 from the germline V gene are LNHNV and YYDKDF (reference sequence). Trimming cost V 4 bases and J 7 bases; bases outside gene matches: 4. CDR3 residues: CATSTRTGDGELFF. The CDR3 DNA sequence: TGTGCCACCAGCACCCGGACAGGGGACGGGGAGCTGTTTTTT.

The V gene is TRBV5-4, the J gene TRBJ1-1, with a weak D call TRBD1 (6 bases). V lost 6 bases and J lost 0, with 12 bases in between. Germline V gene sequence: CDR1 SGHNT, CDR2 YYREEE (reference sequence). The CDR3 extends over 14 amino acids. CDR3 bases: TGTGCCAGCACCTATGGGGGCGTGAACACTGAAGCTTTCTTT. Its protein product is CASTYGGVNTEAFF. The full variable domain, in which reference TRBV5-4 and TRBJ1-1 provide the parts outside the CDR3, is ETGVTQSPTHLIKTRGQQVTLRCSSQSGHNTVSWYQQALGQGPQFIFQYYREEENGRGNFPPRFSGLQFPNYSSELNVNALELDDSALYLCASTYGGVNTEAFFGQGTRLTVV.

The sample holds many counts of this clone. J is TRBJ1-2 and V is TRBV2; D uncertain. V dropped 5 bases and J dropped 2 bases, with 12 bases sitting between them. The length of the CDR3 is 14 residues. Germline CDR1 and CDR2: SNHLY and FYNNEI. This CDR3 is CASSFRSGNYGYTF. Written as DNA, the CDR3 is TGTGCCAGCAGTTTCCGATCAGGAAACTATGGCTACACCTTC.

V usage is TRBV7-2 and J usage is TRBJ1-2; 8 bases match TRBD1. In germline, CDR1 is SGHTA, CDR2 FQGNSA. The CDR3 totals 13 residues. V lost 5 bases and J lost 10; bases outside the gene matches: 9. Here the CDR3 reads CASSIDWTGNYTF. CDR3 DNA: TGTGCCAGCAGCATAGACTGGACAGGGAACTACACCTTC.

The CDR3 DNA is TGTGCCAGCAGTTACGAGGGTATTAATCAGCCCCAGCATTTT. Translation gives CASSYEGINQPQHF. The chain links TRBV6-6 to TRBJ1-5; unclear D gene. This CDR3 has 14 amino acids. Germline V gene data show CDR1 as MNHNY and CDR2 as SVGAGI (reference sequence). V was pared by 2 bases and J by 4 bases, with 9 bases between.

The CDR3: CASSNDGQGANTEAFF. The CDR3 DNA follows: TGTGCCAGCAGCAACGACGGACAGGGGGCGAACACTGAAGCTTTCTTT. V and J are TRBV11-3 and TRBJ1-1, with 11 bases identical to TRBD1. The CDR3 runs to 16 residues. CDR1 is SGHNT and CDR2 is YENEEA in the germline V gene. The V and J ends lost 5 bases and 1 base, in that order; junction bases with no gene match: 6.

The chain has TRBV11-3 and TRBJ2-2; TRBD1 matches 12 bases. With V trimmed by 4 bases and J by 4 bases, 10 bases remained unmatched. There are 18 residues in the CDR3. Germline V CDR1 and CDR2: SGHNT, YENEEA. CDR3: CASSSDTGTGGPTGELFF. CDR3 DNA sequence: TGTGCCAGCAGCTCCGATACCGGGACAGGGGGCCCCACCGGGGAGCTGTTTTTT.